This passage covers 22 T cell receptor beta chains from one sample sequenced in a study of T cell clonotyping in hematopoietic cell transplantation. Using immunoSEQ multiplex PCR, the repertoire was profiled, and TCRdb retains in-frame clones only, with some absent. The sample has thousands of clones; 76% are singletons. This specimen was peripheral blood mononuclear cells, taken 100 days after allogeneic stem cell transplant. These receptors were taken from a male patient in his fifties who had an allogeneic stem cell transplant from an unrelated donor, so the T cells may come from the graft donor. Some clones in this sample may be carry-over from other donors' samples.

This clone has more than one count but fewer than ten. The V call is TRBV11-2, the J call TRBJ2-3, with D perhaps matching TRBD2 (6 bases). The CDR3 contains 16 residues. Trimming shortened V by 5 bases and J by 4 bases, and 19 bases separated the two germline ends. Germline CDR1 reads SGHAT; CDR2 reads FQNNGV. The CDR3: CASSQGSEGPADTQYF. The CDR3 region has the DNA TGTGCCAGCAGCCAAGGTTCGGAGGGCCCCGCAGATACGCAGTATTTT.

The chain is built from TRBV7-9 and TRBJ2-7, with D uncertain. The CDR3 consists of 12 residues. V was shortened by 4 bases and J by 4 bases, with 8 bases between the two germline ends. CDR1 is SEHNR, CDR2 FQNEAQ, per germline (reference sequence). In DNA, the CDR3 is TGTGCCAGCAGCTCAGTCCTGTACGAGCAGTACTTC. This encodes CASSSVLYEQYF. The whole variable domain, remainder taken from reference TRBV7-9 and TRBJ2-7, is DTGVSQNPRHKITKRGQNVTFRCDPISEHNRLYWYRQTLGQGPEFLTYFQNEAQLEKSRLLSDRFSAERPKGSFSTLEIQRTEQGDSAMYLCASSSVLYEQYFGPGTRLTVT.

The chain recombines TRBV19 with TRBJ1-2; perhaps TRBD1 as D (6 bases). Per germline, CDR1 LNHDA and CDR2 SQIVND (reference sequence). The CDR3 totals 14 residues. The V gene lost 4 bases and the J gene lost 1 base, with 10 bases spanning the gap. CDR3 bases: TGTGCCAGTAGTAACAGGGCGATTAACTATGGCTACACCTTC. It translates to CASSNRAINYGYTF. Looking up the rest from reference TRBV19 and TRBJ1-2 gives the full variable domain: DGGITQSPKYLFRKEGQNVTLSCEQNLNHDAMYWYRQDPGQGLRLIYYSQIVNDFQKGDIAEGYSVSREKKESFPLTVTSAQKNPTAFYLCASSNRAINYGYTFGSGTRLTVV.

This clone turned up a few times. V and J are TRBV6-1 and TRBJ1-5, with a tentative D call TRBD1 (5 bases). The CDR3 has 14 residues. Germline V gene sequence: CDR1 MNHNS, CDR2 SASEGT. Trimming took 2 bases from V and 4 from J, leaving 9 bases between them. The CDR3: CASSETGENQPQHF. CDR3 DNA: TGTGCCAGCAGTGAAACAGGTGAGAATCAGCCCCAGCATTTT.

A single count supports this clone. For the CDR3, the DNA is TGCGCCAGCAGCCAGGGAGGACTAGCGGGAGGTCGGAGGAGCACAGATACGCAGTATTTT. This gives the protein CASSQGGLAGGRRSTDTQYF. J is TRBJ2-3 and V is TRBV4-1; TRBD2 matches 14 bases. Trimming took 3 bases from V and 0 from J; bases not matched to a gene: 11. Per germline, CDR1 MGHRA and CDR2 YSYEKL. The CDR3 extends over 20 amino acids.

There are a few counts of this clone. The V gene is TRBV7-2, the J gene TRBJ1-2, with a tentative D call TRBD1 (6 bases). Germline V gene sequence: CDR1 SGHTA, CDR2 FQGNSA. The CDR3 loop spans 14 amino acids. The ends were cut back, 3 bases at V and 6 bases at J, with 14 bases in the middle. The CDR3 region has the DNA TGTGCCAGCAGCTTCAATACAGGGTTGGATGGCTACACCTTC. This encodes CASSFNTGLDGYTF.

V and J are TRBV6-6 and TRBJ2-7; 11 bases are a match to TRBD2. The CDR3 runs 15 residues. Germline values: CDR1 MNHNY, CDR2 SVGAGI (reference sequence). J was trimmed by 1 base and V by 7 bases; bases with no gene match: 6. This CDR3 is CASTRTSGLSYEQYF. DNA for the CDR3: TGTGCCAGCACCCGGACTAGCGGGCTTTCCTACGAGCAGTACTTC.

V gene TRBV10-3 combines with J gene TRBJ2-1; a weak D match, TRBD2 (6 bases). Trimming cost V 8 bases and J 4 bases, with 15 bases left between them. The CDR3 is 14 amino acids. Germline assignment: CDR1 ENHRY and CDR2 SYGVKD. The CDR3 DNA is TGTGCCATCTCCCTAGCGTCAAGATACAATGAGCAGTTCTTC. Encoded protein: CAISLASRYNEQFF.

The chain is built from TRBV6-1 and TRBJ2-2; D gene unclear. The CDR3 has 13 residues. V was trimmed by 3 bases and J by 2 bases, leaving 4 bases between them. Germline values: CDR1 MNHNS, CDR2 SASEGT. CDR3 protein: CASSDYNTGELFF. The CDR3 region has the DNA TGTGCCAGCAGTGATTACAACACCGGGGAGCTGTTTTTT.

V gene TRBV5-6 combines with J gene TRBJ2-7; TRBD1 is a possible D gene (5 bases). The CDR3 has 16 residues. The V end lost 1 base, the J end lost 5 bases, and 19 bases lay between the germline ends. CDR1 and CDR2 from the germline V gene are SGHDT and YYEEEE. CDR3 nucleotide sequence: TGTGCCAGCAGCTTGTGGTGGCGAGAAGGGGTCCACGAGCAGTACTTC. Translation: CASSLWWREGVHEQYF.

This sequence joins TRBV6-5 and TRBJ1-5, with D possibly being TRBD1 (5 bases). CDR3 length: 14 residues. With 5 bases removed from V and 5 bases from J, the gap between germline ends came to 13 bases. Germline CDR1 MNHEY, CDR2 SVGAGI. The CDR3 is CASSPRDRDQPQHF. The CDR3 bases are TGTGCCAGCAGTCCTAGGGACCGTGATCAGCCCCAGCATTTT.

The J gene is TRBJ1-2, the V gene TRBV5-1; a possible D gene is TRBD1 (6 bases). Trimming left V 0 bases short and J 7 bases short, with 13 bases between. CDR1 is SGHRS and CDR2 is YFSETQ in the germline V gene. This CDR3 is 14 amino acids long. CDR3 coding DNA: TGCGCCAGCAGCTTGGAAGGGGGGCTGGCTGGCTACACCTTC. Translated: CASSLEGGLAGYTF.

The rearrangement uses TRBV7-2 and TRBJ1-2, with D tentatively TRBD1 (5 bases). CDR1 SGHTA and CDR2 FQGNSA come from the germline V gene. CDR3 size: 15 residues. Trimming stripped 4 bases from V and 2 bases from J, with 14 bases between. The CDR3 sequence is CASSYDSLGNYGYTF. DNA of the CDR3: TGTGCCAGCAGCTATGACAGCTTGGGGAACTATGGCTACACCTTC.

This chain links TRBV9 with TRBJ1-1; maybe TRBD1 (5 bases). V lost 7 bases, J lost 4 bases, and 14 bases lay in between. This CDR3 has 13 amino acids. CDR1 SGDLS and CDR2 YYNGEE come from the germline V gene. Here the CDR3 DNA reads TGTGCCAGCGACGGGGGAGAGGGCACTGAAGCTTTCTTT. As protein: CASDGGEGTEAFF. The complete variable domain, with remaining parts taken from reference TRBV9 and TRBJ1-1, reads DSGVTQTPKHLITATGQRVTLRCSPRSGDLSVYWYQQSLDQGLQFLIQYYNGEERAKGNILERFSAQQFPDLHSELNLSSLELGDSALYFCASDGGEGTEAFFGQGTRLTVV.

V is TRBV6-5 and J is TRBJ2-2; TRBD2 is a possible D gene (6 bases). This CDR3 comprises 14 residues. The germline CDR1 and CDR2 sequences are MNHEY and SVGAGI. Trimming took 6 bases from V and 5 from J, leaving 13 bases between them. The DNA for the CDR3 is TGTGCCAGCAGGGATAATGGGGGGACCGGGGAGCTGTTTTTT. Translation: CASRDNGGTGELFF.

This chain uses TRBV20-1 with TRBJ1-2; TRBD1 is a possible D gene (5 bases). Germline CDR1 and CDR2: DFQATT and SNEGSKA (reference sequence). Trimming removed 3 bases at V and 10 bases at J, with 12 bases between. This CDR3 region has 11 residues. CDR3 DNA: TGCAGTGCTAGTGAAGGGGCCGACTACACCTTC. Amino acid sequence: CSASEGADYTF.

The gene calls are TRBV4-2 and TRBJ2-7; maybe TRBD1 (6 bases). Germline V gene data show CDR1 as LGHNA and CDR2 as YNFKEQ. V was clipped by 5 bases and J by 5 bases, with 16 bases between them. The CDR3 loop spans 14 amino acids. The chain's CDR3 is CASSKLQGSDEQYF. The CDR3 nucleotides are TGTGCCAGCAGCAAATTACAGGGCTCAGACGAGCAGTACTTC.

The chain combines TRBV7-2 with TRBJ2-3; the match to TRBD1 covers 9 bases. J was trimmed by 4 bases and V by 5 bases; bases with no gene match: 4. Germline CDR1 reads SGHTA; CDR2 reads FQGNSA. The CDR3 sequence is 14 residues long. As DNA, the CDR3 is TGTGCCAGCAGCCTAGGGACAGGGCCAGATACGCAGTATTTT. Translated, it gives CASSLGTGPDTQYF.

This rearrangement joins TRBV9 to TRBJ2-1; D perhaps matches TRBD2 (6 bases). V was cut by 0 bases and J by 3 bases, with 10 bases left in between. The CDR3 contains 15 residues. CDR1 and CDR2 from the germline V gene are SGDLS and YYNGEE. The CDR3 DNA reads as TGTGCCAGCAGCGTAGGGGGTAGCGGCTACAATGAGCAGTTCTTC. It yields the protein CASSVGGSGYNEQFF.

This chain links TRBV19 with TRBJ2-3; no definite D call. V was pared by 5 bases and J by 8 bases, with 8 bases between. There are 11 residues in the CDR3. CDR1 is LNHDA and CDR2 is SQIVND in the germline V gene (reference sequence). The DNA for the CDR3 is TGTGCCAGTAGTGCCGCATCTACGCAGTATTTT. Translating gives CASSAASTQYF. Based on the CDR3 plus reference TRBV19 and TRBJ2-3, the full variable domain is DGGITQSPKYLFRKEGQNVTLSCEQNLNHDAMYWYRQDPGQGLRLIYYSQIVNDFQKGDIAEGYSVSREKKESFPLTVTSAQKNPTAFYLCASSAASTQYFGPGTRLTVL.

The V gene is TRBV29-1, the J gene TRBJ2-7; D possibly corresponds to TRBD1 (6 bases). Germline CDR1 SQVTM, CDR2 ANQGSEA. Trimming left V 4 bases short and J 2 bases short, with 9 bases between. This CDR3 contains 12 residues. The CDR3 loop reads CSVGGGPYEQYF. CDR3 in DNA: TGCAGCGTTGGTGGGGGCCCCTACGAGCAGTACTTC.

The chain employs TRBV4-1 and TRBJ1-2, with TRBD1 matching 9 bases. The CDR3 sequence is 16 residues long. The trim removed 0 bases at V and 8 bases at J, leaving 10 bases unmatched. Per the germline V gene, CDR1 is MGHRA and CDR2 is YSYEKL. The CDR3 DNA reads as TGCGCCAGCAGCCAAGAATCCGGGACAGGGTCGTTCGGCTACACCTTC. This sequence encodes CASSQESGTGSFGYTF.